These 24 T cell receptor beta chains originate from one sample sequenced in a study of response to subunit inactivated influenza vaccine. TCRdb processed the RT-PCR reads anew with MiXCR; each CDR3 protein has one entry. The table includes roughly 780,000 distinct CDR3 sequences, roughly 18% detected once. Here the sequenced sample was PBMCs from blood, taken around 5 days after vaccination. The origin of the receptors is a man in his fifties or sixties who received an inactivated influenza vaccine.

This clonotype has a handful of counts. The chain links TRBV18 to TRBJ2-6, with D perhaps TRBD1 (6 bases). Trimming removed 3 bases from V and 1 base from J, with 13 bases in between. The CDR3 runs 17 residues. Per germline, CDR1 KGHSH and CDR2 LQKENI. CDR3 loop: CASSPWDKESGANVLTF. The CDR3, as DNA: TGTGCCAGCTCACCTTGGGACAAGGAATCTGGGGCCAACGTCCTGACTTTC.

The chain links TRBV10-3 to TRBJ2-2, with D perhaps matching TRBD1 (6 bases). The CDR3 loop spans 16 amino acids. CDR1 is ENHRY and CDR2 is SYGVKD in the germline V gene. Trimming stripped 0 bases from V and 1 base from J, with 9 bases between. CDR3 nucleotide sequence: TGTGCCATCAGTGAGTCGAAGACAGGGAACACCGGGGAGCTGTTTTTT. It translates to CAISESKTGNTGELFF.

This clonotype has just a few counts. Being one base from a much bigger clone, this may be a read error. The chain links TRBV6-6 to TRBJ2-7; D remains unclear. This CDR3 is built from 11 residues. CDR1 MNHNY and CDR2 SVGAGI come from the germline V gene (reference sequence). The V end was cut by 6 bases, the J end by 5 bases, with 8 bases between. The CDR3 region is CASRGSNEQYF. The CDR3 nucleotides read TGTGCCAGCAGGGGGTCCAACGAGCAGTACTTC.

On this clonotype: A read error may account for a junction end that differs from germline. The chain has TRBV24-1 and TRBJ2-5; no definite D call. The germline V gene encodes CDR1 KGHDR and CDR2 SFDVKD. The CDR3 loop spans 15 amino acids. The CDR3 here is CATSDNRRAQETHYF. The CDR3 DNA reads as TGTGCCACCAGTGATAACCGACGGGCCCAAGAGACCCATTACTTC.

The V call is TRBV12-3 or TRBV12-4, the J call TRBJ1-5, with 7 bases identical to TRBD1. The CDR3 loop spans 14 amino acids. With 5 bases clipped from V and 0 bases from J, the junction kept 1 base outside the gene matches. The CDR3 sequence is CASSGQDSNQPQHF. The CDR3 DNA is TGTGCCAGCAGTGGACAGGATAGCAATCAGCCCCAGCATTTT.

A few counts support this clonotype. This chain connects TRBV12-3 or TRBV12-4 to TRBJ1-1; possibly TRBD1 for D (6 bases). This CDR3 contains 14 residues. Trimming cost V 4 bases and J 0 bases, with 9 bases left between them. CDR3 protein: CASSSGALNTEAFF. CDR3 nucleotides: TGTGCCAGCAGTTCAGGGGCCTTGAACACTGAAGCTTTCTTT.

The chain uses TRBV7-2 and TRBJ2-7; 9 nucleotides match TRBD1. The CDR3 length is 15 residues. Germline V gives CDR1 SGHTA, CDR2 FQGNSA. The ends lost 1 base at V and 6 bases at J; junction bases unmatched: 7. CDR3 nucleotide sequence: TGTGCCAGCAGCTTAGGTGGGACAGGGTTGGGCGAGCAGTACTTC. It codes for CASSLGGTGLGEQYF. Based on the CDR3 plus reference TRBV7-2 and TRBJ2-7, the full variable domain is GAGVSQSPSNKVTEKGKDVELRCDPISGHTALYWYRQSLGQGLEFLIYFQGNSAPDKSGLPSDRFSAERTGGSVSTLTIQRTQQEDSAVYLCASSLGGTGLGEQYFGPGTRLTVT.

The chain uses TRBV14 and TRBJ2-1; 10 bases align to TRBD2. Germline-derived CDR1 and CDR2 are SGHDN and FVKESK. The CDR3 loop spans 19 amino acids. After removal of 4 bases from V and 7 bases from J, the junction contained 19 bases not matched to a gene. CDR3 coding DNA: TGTGCCAGCAGCCCATGGGGTTGGCGAGTAGCGGGAGGACGAAATGAGCAGTTCTTC. Residues: CASSPWGWRVAGGRNEQFF. Based on the CDR3 plus reference TRBV14 and TRBJ2-1, the full variable domain is EAGVTQFPSHSVIEKGQTVTLRCDPISGHDNLYWYRRVMGKEIKFLLHFVKESKQDESGMPNNRFLAERTGGTYSTLKVQPAELEDSGVYFCASSPWGWRVAGGRNEQFFGPGTRLTVL.

This clonotype was counted a few times. V gene TRBV11-2 combines with J gene TRBJ2-7; D ambiguous. The length of the CDR3 is 14 residues. Germline assignment: CDR1 SGHAT and CDR2 FQNNGV. Trimming removed 1 base from V and 2 bases from J, with 9 bases in between. The CDR3 region is CASSLGRYPYEQYF. In DNA, the CDR3 is TGTGCCAGCAGCTTAGGACGGTACCCCTACGAGCAGTACTTC. The variable domain in full, completed from reference TRBV11-2 and TRBJ2-7, reads EAGVAQSPRYKIIEKRQSVAFWCNPISGHATLYWYQQILGQGPKLLIQFQNNGVVDDSQLPKDRFSAERLKGVDSTLKIQPAKLEDSAVYLCASSLGRYPYEQYFGPGTRLTVT.

This clonotype appeared a few times. V and J are TRBV6-5 and TRBJ1-2, with TRBD1 as a possible D gene (5 bases). The CDR3 consists of 16 residues. From germline, CDR1 is MNHEY and CDR2 SVGAGI. The ends were cut back, 0 bases at V and 7 bases at J, with 18 bases in the middle. The CDR3 region has the DNA TGTGCCAGCAGTTACTCAAGGACATACGAGAGCTCTGGCTACACCTTC. Translation: CASSYSRTYESSGYTF.

The chain is built from TRBV11-2 and TRBJ2-7, with 10 bases fitting TRBD1. In germline, CDR1 is SGHAT, CDR2 FQNNGV. CDR3 size: 13 residues. The V segment lost 5 bases and the J segment 5 bases; nucleotides outside the gene matches: 3. The CDR3 sequence is CASSPGTGDEQYF. The CDR3, as DNA: TGTGCCAGCAGCCCTGGGACAGGGGACGAGCAGTACTTC.

The chain combines TRBV4-2 with TRBJ2-7; D tentatively reads TRBD1 or TRBD2 (6 bases each). The CDR3 spans 16 residues. Germline assignment: CDR1 LGHNA and CDR2 YNFKEQ. V was trimmed by 1 base and J by 2 bases, leaving 15 bases between them. The CDR3: CASSQVGGTGAYEQYF. The CDR3 DNA reads TGTGCCAGCAGCCAAGTAGGGGGGACGGGTGCCTACGAGCAGTACTTC.

The chain recombines TRBV10-3 with TRBJ2-2, with D possibly being TRBD1 (5 bases). The CDR3 has 19 amino acids. CDR1 is ENHRY and CDR2 is SYGVKD in the germline V gene. Trimming took off 0 bases at V and 1 base at J, with 18 bases between the two ends. CDR3 in amino acids: CAISESTGFGAVNTGELFF. CDR3 nucleotides: TGTGCCATCAGTGAGTCGACCGGGTTTGGGGCGGTGAACACCGGGGAGCTGTTTTTT.

This clonotype has at least ten counts. This sequence joins TRBV12-3 or TRBV12-4 and TRBJ1-2; tentative D call: TRBD1 (5 bases). V gave up 7 bases and J gave up 0 bases, with 21 bases separating them. The CDR3 spans 17 residues. CDR3 residues: CASTPGGGHGANYGYTF. CDR3 coding DNA: TGTGCCAGCACCCCCGGGGGAGGCCACGGAGCTAACTATGGCTACACCTTC.

The V and J genes are TRBV12-3 or TRBV12-4 and TRBJ2-3; D is undetermined. V gave up 1 base and J gave up 3 bases, with 8 bases separating them. This CDR3 region has 14 residues. The CDR3 protein is CASSLEEATDTQYF. CDR3 DNA sequence: TGTGCCAGCAGTTTAGAGGAAGCAACAGATACGCAGTATTTT.

A few counts support this clonotype. The chain couples TRBV12-3 or TRBV12-4 to TRBJ2-2; no reliable D call. This CDR3 is built from 13 residues. The V and J ends lost 5 bases and 2 bases respectively, with 6 bases between them. CDR3 loop: CASSVQNTGELFF. The CDR3 DNA follows: TGTGCCAGCAGTGTTCAAAACACCGGGGAGCTGTTTTTT.

This clonotype was counted only a few times. The rearrangement joins TRBV10-3 to TRBJ2-7, with 8 bases lining up with TRBD2. The CDR3 extends over 16 amino acids. The V gene end was trimmed by 0 bases and the J gene end by 6 bases; junction bases not matched to a gene: 10. Germline assignment: CDR1 ENHRY and CDR2 SYGVKD. The CDR3 here is CAISESIGGGSSEQYF. CDR3 DNA: TGTGCCATCAGTGAGTCGATTGGCGGGGGGTCGTCCGAGCAGTACTTC.

This clonotype was seen a few times. This chain joins TRBV6-2 or TRBV6-3 and TRBJ2-1, with TRBD2 as a possible D gene (5 bases). V was pared by 7 bases and J by 4 bases, with 8 bases between. The CDR3 covers 12 residues. The germline CDR1 and CDR2 sequences are MNHEY and SVGEGT. The DNA for the CDR3 is TGTGCCAGCACAGGAGGATACAATGAGCAGTTCTTC. Its protein is CASTGGYNEQFF.

There are a few counts of this clonotype. The J gene is TRBJ2-6, the V gene TRBV7-8; D gene ambiguous. The V gene's germline CDR1 is SGHVS and CDR2 FQNEAQ. The CDR3 is 13 residues long. Between the trimmed V and J ends, which lost 2 bases and 4 bases, there was a span of 3 bases. Here the CDR3 DNA reads TGTGCCAGCAGCTTATGGGGGGCCAACGTCCTGACTTTC. Protein sequence: CASSLWGANVLTF.

A few counts support this clonotype. The chain recombines TRBV18 with TRBJ2-7, with a possible D match to TRBD1 (5 bases). V was cut by 3 bases and J by 6 bases, with 9 bases left in between. The CDR3 sequence is 12 residues long. Germline values: CDR1 KGHSH, CDR2 LQKENI. The CDR3 DNA sequence: TGTGCCAGCTCACCGGACACGGGCGAGCAGTACTTC. This gives the protein CASSPDTGEQYF.

A note on this clonotype: A single base separates this from a much larger clone, so it may be a read error. The rearrangement links TRBV11-1 to TRBJ2-1; TRBD2 agrees at 10 bases. The CDR3 loop spans 14 amino acids. The germline V gene has CDR1 SGHAT and CDR2 FQDESV (reference sequence). The chain's CDR3 is CARSLGLANNEQFF. The CDR3 DNA reads TGTGCCCGCAGCTTGGGACTAGCGAACAATGAGCAGTTCTTC.

The chain employs TRBV4-1 and TRBJ1-5, with a weak D call TRBD1 (6 bases). Trimming took 1 base from V and 7 from J, leaving 11 bases between them. The germline V gene has CDR1 MGHRA and CDR2 YSYEKL. The CDR3 sequence is 14 residues long. CDR3 DNA sequence: TGCGCCAGCAGCCAAGGCAGGGGCGAACAGCCCCAGCATTTT. This sequence encodes CASSQGRGEQPQHF.

This clonotype was seen more than once but under ten times. The chain combines TRBV7-9 with TRBJ2-3; D is possibly TRBD1 (5 bases). V was shortened by 3 bases and J by 3 bases, with 13 bases between the two germline ends. Germline CDR1 and CDR2: SEHNR and FQNEAQ (reference sequence). This CDR3 has 15 residues. CDR3 coding DNA: TGTGCCAGCAGCTTTTCCCAGGGATTGACAGATACGCAGTATTTT. The encoded protein is CASSFSQGLTDTQYF.

The V and J genes are TRBV3-1 and TRBJ2-1; no reliable D call. The CDR3 sequence is 11 residues long. Trimming removed 1 base from V and 10 bases from J, with 5 bases in between. Per the germline V gene, CDR1 is LGHDT and CDR2 is YNNKEL (reference sequence). CDR3 amino acids: CASSQVREQFF. In DNA, the CDR3 is TGTGCCAGCAGCCAAGTTAGGGAGCAGTTCTTC.